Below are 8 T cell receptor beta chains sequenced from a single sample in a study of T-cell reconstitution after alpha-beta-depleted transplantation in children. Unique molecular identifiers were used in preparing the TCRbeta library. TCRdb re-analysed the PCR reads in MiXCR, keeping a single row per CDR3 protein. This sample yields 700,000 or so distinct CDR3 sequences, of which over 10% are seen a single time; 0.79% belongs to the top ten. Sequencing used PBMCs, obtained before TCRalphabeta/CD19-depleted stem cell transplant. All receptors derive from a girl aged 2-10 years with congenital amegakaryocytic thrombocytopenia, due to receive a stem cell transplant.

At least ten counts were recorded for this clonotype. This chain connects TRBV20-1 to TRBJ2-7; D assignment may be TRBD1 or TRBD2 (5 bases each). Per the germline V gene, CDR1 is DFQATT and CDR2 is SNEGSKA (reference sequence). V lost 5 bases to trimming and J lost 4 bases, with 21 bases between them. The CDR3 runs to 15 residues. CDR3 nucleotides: TGCAGTGCTCCTGGGACGGGCGGAAAAACGTACGAGCAGTACTTC. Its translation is CSAPGTGGKTYEQYF.

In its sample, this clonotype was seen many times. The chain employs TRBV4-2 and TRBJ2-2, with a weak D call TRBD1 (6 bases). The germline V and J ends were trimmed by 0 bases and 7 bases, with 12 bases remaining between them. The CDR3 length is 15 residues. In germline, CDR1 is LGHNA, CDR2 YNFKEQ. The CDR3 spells CASSQENRDIGELFF. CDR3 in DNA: TGTGCCAGCAGCCAAGAAAACAGGGATATCGGGGAGCTGTTTTTT.

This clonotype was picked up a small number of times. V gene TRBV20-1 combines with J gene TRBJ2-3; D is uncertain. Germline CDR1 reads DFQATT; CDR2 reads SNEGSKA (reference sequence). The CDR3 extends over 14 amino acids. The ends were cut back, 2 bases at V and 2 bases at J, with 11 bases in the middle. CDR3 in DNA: TGCAGTGCTAGATACAGTCCCCTCACAGATACGCAGTATTTT. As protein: CSARYSPLTDTQYF.

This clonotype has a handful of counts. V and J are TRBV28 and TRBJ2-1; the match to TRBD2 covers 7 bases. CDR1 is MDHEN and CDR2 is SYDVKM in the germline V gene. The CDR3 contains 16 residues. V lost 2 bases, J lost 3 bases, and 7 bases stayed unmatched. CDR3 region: CASSLGIRDYYNEQFF. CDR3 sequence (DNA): TGTGCCAGCAGTTTAGGAATCCGGGACTACTACAATGAGCAGTTCTTC.

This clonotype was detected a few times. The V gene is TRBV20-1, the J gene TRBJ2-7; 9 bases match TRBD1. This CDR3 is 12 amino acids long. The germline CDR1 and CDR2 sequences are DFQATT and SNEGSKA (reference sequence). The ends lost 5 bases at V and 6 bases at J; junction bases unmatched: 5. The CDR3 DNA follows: TGCAGTGCTCAACAGGGGGCGGTCGAGCAGTACTTC. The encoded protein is CSAQQGAVEQYF.

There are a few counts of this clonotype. The CDR3 sequence: CASSLLGDSYEQYF. The CDR3 bases are TGCGCCAGCAGCTTGCTGGGGGACTCCTACGAGCAGTACTTC. The rearrangement joins TRBV5-1 to TRBJ2-7; D might be TRBD1 or TRBD2, each matching 5 bases. The ends were cut back, 1 base at V and 0 bases at J, with 8 bases in the middle. Germline assignment: CDR1 SGHRS and CDR2 YFSETQ. This CDR3 is 14 amino acids long.

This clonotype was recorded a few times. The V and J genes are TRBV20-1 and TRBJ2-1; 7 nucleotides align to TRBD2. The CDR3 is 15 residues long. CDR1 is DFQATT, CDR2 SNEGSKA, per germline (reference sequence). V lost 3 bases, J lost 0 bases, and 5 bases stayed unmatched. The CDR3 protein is CSASGPGGSYNEQFF. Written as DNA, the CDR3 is TGCAGTGCTAGTGGGCCGGGGGGCTCCTACAATGAGCAGTTCTTC.

CDR3 in DNA: TGTGCCAGCAGTGAATCTAGCGGGGACAATGAGCAGTTCTTC. Protein sequence: CASSESSGDNEQFF. The chain uses TRBV2 and TRBJ2-1; 9 bases agree with TRBD2. This CDR3 is 14 amino acids long. Unmatched junction bases numbered 1, after V lost 2 bases and J lost 5 bases. Germline V gene sequence: CDR1 SNHLY, CDR2 FYNNEI.